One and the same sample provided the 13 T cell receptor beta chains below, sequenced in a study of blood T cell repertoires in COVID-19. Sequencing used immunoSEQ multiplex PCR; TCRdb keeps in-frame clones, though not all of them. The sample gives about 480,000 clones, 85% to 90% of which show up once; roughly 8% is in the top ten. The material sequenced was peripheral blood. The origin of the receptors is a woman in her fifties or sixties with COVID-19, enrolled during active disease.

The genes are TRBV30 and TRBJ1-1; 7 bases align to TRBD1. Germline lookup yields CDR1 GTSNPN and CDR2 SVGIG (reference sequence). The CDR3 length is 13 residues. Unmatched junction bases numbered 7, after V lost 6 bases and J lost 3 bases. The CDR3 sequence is CACQGTDDTEAFF. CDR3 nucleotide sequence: TGTGCCTGCCAAGGGACAGATGACACTGAAGCTTTCTTT.

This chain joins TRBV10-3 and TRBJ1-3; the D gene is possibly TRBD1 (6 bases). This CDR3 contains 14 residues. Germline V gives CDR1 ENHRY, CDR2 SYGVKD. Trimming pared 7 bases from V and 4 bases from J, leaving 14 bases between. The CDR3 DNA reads TGTGCCATCACCGCACAGGGACCCGGAAACACCATATATTTT. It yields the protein CAITAQGPGNTIYF.

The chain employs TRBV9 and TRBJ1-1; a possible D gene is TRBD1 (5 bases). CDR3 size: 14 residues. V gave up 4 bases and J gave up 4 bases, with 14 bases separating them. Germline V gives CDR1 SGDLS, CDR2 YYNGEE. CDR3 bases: TGTGCCAGCAGCCAGGAGGGGCGAAGCACTGAAGCTTTCTTT. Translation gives CASSQEGRSTEAFF.

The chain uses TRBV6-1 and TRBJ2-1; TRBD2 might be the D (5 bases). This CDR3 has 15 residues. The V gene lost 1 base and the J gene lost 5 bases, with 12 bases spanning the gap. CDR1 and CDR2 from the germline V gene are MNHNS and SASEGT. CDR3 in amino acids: CASSEGLSVNNEQFF. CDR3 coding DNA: TGTGCCAGCAGTGAAGGCCTTAGCGTCAACAATGAGCAGTTCTTC.

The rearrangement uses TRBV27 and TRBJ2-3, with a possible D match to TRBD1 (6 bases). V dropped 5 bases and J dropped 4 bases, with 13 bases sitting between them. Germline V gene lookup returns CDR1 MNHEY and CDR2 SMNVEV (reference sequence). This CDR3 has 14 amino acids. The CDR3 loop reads CASSPRSGADTQYF. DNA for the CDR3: TGTGCCAGCAGTCCTCGGTCAGGGGCAGATACGCAGTATTTT.

The chain's CDR3 is CASSHTSNTGELFF. In DNA form, the CDR3 reads TGTGCCAGCAGTCACACCAGTAACACCGGGGAGCTGTTTTTT. The V and J genes are TRBV27 and TRBJ2-2; D is unclear. V was cut by 5 bases and J by 2 bases, with 9 bases left in between. Germline lookup yields CDR1 MNHEY and CDR2 SMNVEV (reference sequence). The CDR3 has 14 amino acids.

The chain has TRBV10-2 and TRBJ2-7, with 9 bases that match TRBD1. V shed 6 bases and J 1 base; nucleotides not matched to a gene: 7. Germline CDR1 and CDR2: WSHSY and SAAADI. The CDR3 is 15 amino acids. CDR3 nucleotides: TGCGCCAGCAGCCACCCCGGGACAGGGTCCTACGAGCAGTACTTC. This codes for CASSHPGTGSYEQYF.

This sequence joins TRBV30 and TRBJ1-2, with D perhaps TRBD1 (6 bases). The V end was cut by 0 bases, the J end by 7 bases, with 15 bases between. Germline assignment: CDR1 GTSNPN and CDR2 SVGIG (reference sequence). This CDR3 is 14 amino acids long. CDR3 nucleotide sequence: TGTGCCTGGAGTGTACTTAGGGGGTCCGCTGGCTACACCTTC. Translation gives CAWSVLRGSAGYTF.

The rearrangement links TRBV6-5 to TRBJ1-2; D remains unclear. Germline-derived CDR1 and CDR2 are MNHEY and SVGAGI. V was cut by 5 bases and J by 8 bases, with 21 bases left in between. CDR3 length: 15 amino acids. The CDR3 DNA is TGTGCCAGCAGTCCCGGGCCACCCGAAGGGAGCGGCTACACCTTC. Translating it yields CASSPGPPEGSGYTF.

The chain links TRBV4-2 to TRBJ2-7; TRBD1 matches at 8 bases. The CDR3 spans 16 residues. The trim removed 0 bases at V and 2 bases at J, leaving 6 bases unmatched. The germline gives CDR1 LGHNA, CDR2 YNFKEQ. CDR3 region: CASSQDAQGAPYEQYF. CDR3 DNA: TGTGCCAGCAGCCAAGACGCTCAGGGGGCGCCCTACGAGCAGTACTTC.

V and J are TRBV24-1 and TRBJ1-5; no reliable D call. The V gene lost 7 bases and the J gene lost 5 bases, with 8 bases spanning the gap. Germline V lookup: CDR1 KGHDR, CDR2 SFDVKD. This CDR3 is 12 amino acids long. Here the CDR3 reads CATSTDHQPQHF. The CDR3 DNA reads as TGTGCCACCAGCACAGACCATCAGCCCCAGCATTTT.

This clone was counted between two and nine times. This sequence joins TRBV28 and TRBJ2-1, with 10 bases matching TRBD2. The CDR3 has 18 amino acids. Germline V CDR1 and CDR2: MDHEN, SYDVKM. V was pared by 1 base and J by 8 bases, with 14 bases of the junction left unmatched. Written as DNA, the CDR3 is TGTGCCAGCAGTTTATCGGCTAGCGGGGGAGAAGTTAACGATGAGCAGTTCTTC. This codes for CASSLSASGGEVNDEQFF.

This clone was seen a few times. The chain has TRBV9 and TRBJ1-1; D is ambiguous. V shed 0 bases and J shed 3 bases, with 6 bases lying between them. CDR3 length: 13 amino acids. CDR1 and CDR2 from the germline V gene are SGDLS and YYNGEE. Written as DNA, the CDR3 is TGTGCCAGCAGCGTAGTTCTAGACACTGAAGCTTTCTTT. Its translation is CASSVVLDTEAFF.